The 12 T cell receptor beta chains listed next were all sequenced from one sample in a study of cytomegalovirus exposure and HLA in healthy donors. The PCR was carried out with 60 Vbeta primers and 13 Jbeta primers. TCRdb's copy holds only in-frame clones and misses some; the assay was immunoSEQ multiplex PCR. The repertoire holds about 150,000 clones, 60% to 85% seen once, with about 13% in the top ten. Sequencing used PBMCs. The receptors were sampled from a man aged 35 to 55 in good health and CMV-seropositive.

The rearrangement links TRBV11-2 to TRBJ2-5; possible D gene TRBD1, 5 bases. Trimming removed 5 bases at V and 3 bases at J, with 19 bases between. Germline V gene sequence: CDR1 SGHAT, CDR2 FQNNGV. The CDR3 loop spans 16 amino acids. CDR3 region: CASSPVSQQAKETQYF. CDR3 coding DNA: TGTGCCAGCAGCCCGGTGTCCCAACAGGCCAAAGAGACCCAGTACTTC.

V and J are TRBV27 and TRBJ1-2, with 7 bases matching TRBD1. The CDR3 has 18 residues. CDR1 MNHEY and CDR2 SMNVEV come from the germline V gene (reference sequence). J was trimmed by 4 bases and V by 2 bases; bases with no gene match: 16. The CDR3, as DNA: TGTGCCAGCAGTTTAAGGCCTGCCGCTACAGGGGTCGCCTATGGCTACACCTTC. Encoded protein: CASSLRPAATGVAYGYTF.

This clone was observed a few times. The chain recombines TRBV30 with TRBJ2-3; D not resolved. Germline V lookup: CDR1 GTSNPN, CDR2 SVGIG (reference sequence). The V end lost 8 bases, the J end lost 5 bases, and 11 bases lay between the germline ends. This CDR3 comprises 11 residues. CDR3 DNA sequence: TGTGCCGCCGAGCCAGGAGATACGCAGTATTTT. Its protein product is CAAEPGDTQYF.

This clone was detected only a few times. This chain uses TRBV28 with TRBJ2-3; 9 nucleotides agree with TRBD2. The V gene's germline CDR1 is MDHEN and CDR2 SYDVKM. The CDR3 is 15 amino acids. V trimming: 6 bases; J trimming: 2 bases; junction bases outside the gene matches: 6. Written as DNA, the CDR3 is TGTGCCAGCAGCGAAGCGGGGGGCTACACAGATACGCAGTATTTT. Encoded protein: CASSEAGGYTDTQYF.

The chain has TRBV7-2 and TRBJ2-3; 9 positions match TRBD2. V was clipped by 4 bases and J by 0 bases; unmatched bases: 5. The CDR3 loop spans 16 amino acids. Germline CDR1 reads SGHTA; CDR2 reads FQGNSA. DNA for the CDR3: TGTGCCAGCAGCTCTCATCTAGCGGGAAGCACAGATACGCAGTATTTT. This encodes CASSSHLAGSTDTQYF.

The V call is TRBV25-1, the J call TRBJ1-2, with D tentatively TRBD1 (5 bases). Trimming left V 7 bases short and J 7 bases short, with 22 bases between. This CDR3 has 15 residues. Germline values: CDR1 MGHDK, CDR2 SYGVNS. CDR3 sequence reads: CASNTGAGKATGYTF. CDR3 bases: TGTGCCAGCAATACTGGGGCAGGGAAGGCGACTGGCTACACCTTC.

The CDR3, as DNA: TGTGCCAGCAGCCCGGATTCCGACTCTGGGGGCTACACCTTC. This translates into CASSPDSDSGGYTF. The chain uses TRBV7-9 and TRBJ1-2; no reliable D call. V was pared by 5 bases and J by 8 bases, with 18 bases between. Germline assignment: CDR1 SEHNR and CDR2 FQNEAQ (reference sequence). There are 14 residues in the CDR3. Drawing the rest from reference TRBV7-9 and TRBJ1-2, the complete variable domain is DTGVSQNPRHKITKRGQNVTFRCDPISEHNRLYWYRQTLGQGPEFLTYFQNEAQLEKSRLLSDRFSAERPKGSFSTLEIQRTEQGDSAMYLCASSPDSDSGGYTFGSGTRLTVV.

This sequence joins TRBV19 and TRBJ2-1; 9 nucleotides line up with TRBD2. The CDR3 runs to 13 residues. Germline lookup yields CDR1 LNHDA and CDR2 SQIVND (reference sequence). J was trimmed by 5 bases and V by 7 bases; bases with no gene match: 3. CDR3: CASNSGGNNEQFF. The CDR3 bases are TGTGCCAGTAATAGCGGGGGCAACAATGAGCAGTTCTTC.

The chain uses TRBV9 and TRBJ2-3, with TRBD2 as a possible D gene (6 bases). Germline CDR1 reads SGDLS; CDR2 reads YYNGEE. The germline V and J ends were trimmed by 1 base and 2 bases, with 14 bases remaining between them. This CDR3 is 16 amino acids long. CDR3 protein: CASSVTTGELTDTQYF. The CDR3 DNA is TGTGCCAGCAGCGTAACTACGGGGGAACTCACAGATACGCAGTATTTT. The full variable domain, its missing parts supplied by reference TRBV9 and TRBJ2-3, is DSGVTQTPKHLITATGQRVTLRCSPRSGDLSVYWYQQSLDQGLQFLIQYYNGEERAKGNILERFSAQQFPDLHSELNLSSLELGDSALYFCASSVTTGELTDTQYFGPGTRLTVL.

The gene calls are TRBV18 and TRBJ1-3, with 9 bases aligning to TRBD1. The V and J ends lost 4 bases and 8 bases, in that order; junction bases with no gene match: 3. Germline CDR1 and CDR2: KGHSH and LQKENI. CDR3 length: 13 residues. In DNA form, the CDR3 reads TGTGCCAGCTCACGGGACAGGGCTGACACCATATATTTT. It is translated as CASSRDRADTIYF. The full variable domain, its missing parts supplied by reference TRBV18 and TRBJ1-3, is NAGVMQNPRHLVRRRGQEARLRCSPMKGHSHVYWYRQLPEEGLKFMVYLQKENIIDESGMPKERFSAEFPKEGPSILRIQQVVRGDSAAYFCASSRDRADTIYFGEGSWLTVV.

The chain has TRBV7-2 and TRBJ1-1; 8 bases line up with TRBD1. CDR3 length equals 12 residues. V shed 7 bases and J 11 bases; nucleotides not matched to a gene: 9. Per the germline V gene, CDR1 is SGHTA and CDR2 is FQGNSA. Here the CDR3 reads CASTWQGALAFF. The CDR3 bases are TGTGCCAGCACCTGGCAGGGGGCGCTGGCTTTCTTT.

V and J are TRBV28 and TRBJ2-1; D might be TRBD2 (6 bases). Between the trimmed V and J ends, which lost 5 bases and 1 base, there was a span of 15 bases. Germline V gene lookup returns CDR1 MDHEN and CDR2 SYDVKM. The CDR3 has 16 residues. The CDR3 sequence: CASSTTGGRSYNEQFF. CDR3 in DNA: TGTGCCAGCAGTACCACTGGGGGGAGATCCTACAATGAGCAGTTCTTC.